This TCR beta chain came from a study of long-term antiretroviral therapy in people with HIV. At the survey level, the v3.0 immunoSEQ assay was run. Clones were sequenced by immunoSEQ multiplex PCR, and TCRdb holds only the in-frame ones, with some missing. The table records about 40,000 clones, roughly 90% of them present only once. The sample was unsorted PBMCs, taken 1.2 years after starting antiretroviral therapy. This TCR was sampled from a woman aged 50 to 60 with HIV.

The CDR3 region has the DNA TGTGGGAGCGGGGACTCGACAGGGGTGAACACTGAAGCTTTCTTT. Its translation is CGSGDSTGVNTEAFF. The V gene is TRBV7-9, the J gene TRBJ1-1, with 8 nucleotides matching TRBD1. The CDR3 totals 15 residues. The germline V gene encodes CDR1 SEHNR and CDR2 FQNEAQ (reference sequence).